Sequencing of this TCR beta chain was carried out in a study of identical twins. Points from the study as a whole: Excess sharing by twins proved weaker in beta out-of-frame sequences.

Healthy Caucasians made up all donors. CDR1 and CDR2 (germline): KGHSH, LQKENI. Trimming took 3 bases from V and 0 from J; bases not matched to a gene: 2. CDR3 size: 15 residues. Template switching created a universal primer site, and the cDNA included unique molecular identifiers. Via MiXCR, TCRdb re-called the 5' RACE reads, giving one row per CDR3 protein. Of nearly 650,000 distinct CDR3 sequences in the sample, 7.1% were seen once. This clonotype was detected only a few times. Its target is unknown. These data were likewise used in another study, on yellow fever vaccine responses in identical twins.

Sequenced material: PBMCs. The chain links TRBV18 to TRBJ2-3; TRBD1 agrees at 8 bases. The clonotype originates from a woman between 18 and 30 years old in good health. CDR3 sequence (DNA): TGTGCCAGCTCACCGGACAGGGCCAGCACAGATACGCAGTATTTT. Translating gives CASSPDRASTDTQYF.